Shown below are 31 T cell receptor beta chains from a single sample sequenced in a study of T cell changes during pregnancy in multiple sclerosis. Produced via immunoSEQ multiplex PCR; TCRdb's table is partial and in-frame only. The table includes around 65,000 clones, roughly nine tenths detected once. The specimen comprised peripheral blood, sampled in the first trimester of pregnancy. The receptors were gathered from a female donor in good health, enrolled as a control in a pregnancy study.

This clone was observed a few times. The chain links TRBV7-2 to TRBJ2-1; 8 bases match TRBD2. From germline, CDR1 is SGHTA and CDR2 FQGNSA. The CDR3 runs to 15 residues. The J segment lost 5 bases and the V segment lost 5 bases, leaving 8 bases of the junction unmatched. CDR3 region: CASSPEGLGDNEQFF. In DNA form, the CDR3 reads TGTGCCAGCAGCCCAGAGGGACTAGGGGACAATGAGCAGTTCTTC.

V usage is TRBV7-8 and J usage is TRBJ1-1; D remains ambiguous. Germline loops: CDR1 SGHVS, CDR2 FQNEAQ. The CDR3 sequence is 16 residues long. The V and J ends lost 0 bases and 3 bases respectively, with 14 bases between them. CDR3 bases: TGTGCCAGCAGCTTAGCGTCAGCAACCGAGGACACTGAAGCTTTCTTT. The encoded protein is CASSLASATEDTEAFF.

The chain is built from TRBV7-9 and TRBJ2-2; 8 nucleotides agree with TRBD2. Germline lookup yields CDR1 SEHNR and CDR2 FQNEAQ (reference sequence). CDR3 length: 15 amino acids. J was trimmed by 5 bases and V by 7 bases; bases with no gene match: 9. CDR3 in DNA: TGTGCCAGCAATATGGCGAGCGGGAGTACCGGGGAGCTGTTTTTT. Translation gives CASNMASGSTGELFF.

This chain uses TRBV7-8 with TRBJ1-6; D not resolved. The CDR3 length is 14 residues. From germline, CDR1 is SGHVS and CDR2 FQNEAQ. V dropped 2 bases and J dropped 8 bases, with 10 bases sitting between them. In DNA, the CDR3 is TGTGCCAGCAGCTTAAACTTGAGGGATTCACCCCTCCACTTT. It translates to CASSLNLRDSPLHF.

The V gene is TRBV28, the J gene TRBJ1-3, with TRBD1 identical over 7 bases. This CDR3 spans 17 amino acids. Per germline, CDR1 MDHEN and CDR2 SYDVKM. J gave up 3 bases and V 5 bases, and 13 bases lay outside the gene matches. CDR3 sequence (DNA): TGTGCCAGCAGTCCAAAAATGACAGGGCTAGATGGAAACACCATATATTTT. Translated, it gives CASSPKMTGLDGNTIYF.

This clone was seen only once. V and J are TRBV6-6 and TRBJ2-5, with D possibly matching TRBD2 (5 bases). V lost 4 bases, J lost 4 bases, and 10 bases lay in between. CDR1 is MNHNY and CDR2 is SVGAGI in the germline V gene (reference sequence). The CDR3 covers 13 residues. The CDR3 nucleotides read TGTGCCAGCAGTTTGCTAGCAGGAGAGACCCAGTACTTC. Translation gives CASSLLAGETQYF.

The chain links TRBV7-9 to TRBJ2-5, with TRBD2 as a possible D gene (5 bases). The germline V and J ends were trimmed by 5 bases and 0 bases, with 19 bases remaining between them. This CDR3 comprises 17 residues. The V gene's germline CDR1 is SEHNR and CDR2 FQNEAQ (reference sequence). CDR3 in DNA: TGTGCCAGCAGCCCGCCGGTGGCTAGCTCGTACCAAGAGACCCAGTACTTC. Translating gives CASSPPVASSYQETQYF.

J is TRBJ2-2 and V is TRBV5-1; weak D call: TRBD2 (5 bases). The CDR3 is 15 amino acids. CDR1 SGHRS and CDR2 YFSETQ come from the germline V gene. V gave up 5 bases and J gave up 4 bases, with 15 bases separating them. The CDR3 DNA reads TGCGCCAGCAGACCGAAGGACTCTCCCACCGGGGAGCTGTTTTTT. Protein sequence: CASRPKDSPTGELFF.

The gene calls are TRBV5-5 and TRBJ1-3; D is uncertain. The CDR3 is made up of 14 amino acids. Trimming removed 4 bases from V and 3 bases from J, with 11 bases in between. The V gene's germline CDR1 is SGHKS and CDR2 YYEKEE (reference sequence). CDR3 sequence: CASSLLRGGNTIYF. The CDR3 nucleotides read TGTGCCAGCAGCCTTCTCCGGGGTGGAAACACCATATATTTT.

The chain couples TRBV2 to TRBJ2-1; TRBD2 matches 10 bases. Germline V gene sequence: CDR1 SNHLY, CDR2 FYNNEI. V was pared by 10 bases and J by 4 bases, with 10 bases of the junction left unmatched. The CDR3 totals 15 residues. The CDR3 sequence: CATTPVTSGYNEQFF. The DNA for the CDR3 is TGTGCCACCACTCCTGTGACTAGCGGGTACAATGAGCAGTTCTTC.

This sequence joins TRBV5-5 and TRBJ1-3; 7 bases fit TRBD1. The V segment lost 5 bases and the J segment 5 bases; nucleotides outside the gene matches: 7. The CDR3 length is 14 residues. In germline, CDR1 is SGHKS, CDR2 YYEKEE (reference sequence). CDR3 amino acids: CASSLTGLRNTIYF. The DNA of the CDR3 is TGTGCCAGCAGTCTGACAGGGCTTCGAAACACCATATATTTT.

The CDR3 sequence: CATLTAPGANVLTF. The CDR3 DNA follows: TGTGCCACTCTGACAGCTCCTGGGGCCAACGTCCTGACTTTC. The V gene is TRBV6-5, the J gene TRBJ2-6, with D possibly being TRBD1 (5 bases). CDR1 is MNHEY and CDR2 is SVGAGI in the germline V gene. Trimming took off 10 bases at V and 2 bases at J, with 12 bases between the two ends. The CDR3 covers 14 residues.

A single count supports this clone. The chain couples TRBV4-1 to TRBJ1-5; the D is unclear. The CDR3 loop spans 13 amino acids. The V end was cut by 4 bases, the J end by 0 bases, with 4 bases between. CDR1 MGHRA and CDR2 YSYEKL come from the germline V gene. In DNA form, the CDR3 reads TGCGCCAGCAGCCCCCATAGCAATCAGCCCCAGCATTTT. Its protein product is CASSPHSNQPQHF.

V gene TRBV9 combines with J gene TRBJ1-2; 8 bases agree with TRBD1. Looked up from germline, CDR1 is SGDLS and CDR2 is YYNGEE. CDR3 length: 14 residues. The V segment lost 4 bases and the J segment 4 bases; nucleotides outside the gene matches: 6. DNA for the CDR3: TGTGCCAGCAGCCCACAGGGGGAGTTCTATGGCTACACCTTC. As protein: CASSPQGEFYGYTF. The full variable domain, its missing parts supplied by reference TRBV9 and TRBJ1-2, is DSGVTQTPKHLITATGQRVTLRCSPRSGDLSVYWYQQSLDQGLQFLIQYYNGEERAKGNILERFSAQQFPDLHSELNLSSLELGDSALYFCASSPQGEFYGYTFGSGTRLTVV.

The V call is TRBV5-1, the J call TRBJ2-5; TRBD2 matches at 7 bases. The CDR3 length is 14 residues. After removal of 5 bases from V and 1 base from J, the junction contained 5 bases not matched to a gene. Germline CDR1 is SGHRS and CDR2 is YFSETQ. The CDR3 protein is CASRRSGVQETQYF. The CDR3 region has the DNA TGCGCCAGCAGACGAAGCGGGGTCCAAGAGACCCAGTACTTC. Using reference TRBV5-1 and TRBJ2-5 for the parts outside the CDR3, the full variable domain is KAGVTQTPRYLIKTRGQQVTLSCSPISGHRSVSWYQQTPGQGLQFLFEYFSETQRNKGNFPGRFSGRQFSNSRSEMNVSTLELGDSALYLCASRRSGVQETQYFGPGTRLLVL.

The CDR3: CASSLDRGQDNYGYTF. CDR3 DNA sequence: TGCGCCAGCAGCTTGGACCGGGGACAGGACAACTATGGCTACACCTTC. The rearrangement joins TRBV5-1 to TRBJ1-2, with 8 bases fitting TRBD1. Germline V gene data show CDR1 as SGHRS and CDR2 as YFSETQ. The CDR3 is 16 residues long. Losses at the gene ends were 0 bases for V and 2 bases for J; bases not matched to a gene: 6.

This chain links TRBV7-2 with TRBJ2-3; 8 bases map to TRBD2. CDR3 length equals 17 residues. CDR1 is SGHTA and CDR2 is FQGNSA in the germline V gene. V was clipped by 3 bases and J by 1 base; unmatched bases: 9. The CDR3 sequence: CASSLRGGLGGTDTQYF. CDR3 nucleotides: TGTGCCAGCAGCTTGAGGGGGGGACTAGGTGGCACAGATACGCAGTATTTT.

This chain links TRBV9 with TRBJ2-3; 7 nucleotides agree with TRBD2. The germline gives CDR1 SGDLS, CDR2 YYNGEE. This CDR3 has 15 residues. V was clipped by 1 base and J by 0 bases; unmatched bases: 2. The chain's CDR3 is CASSVSGGSTDTQYF. The CDR3 region has the DNA TGTGCCAGCAGCGTATCGGGGGGTAGCACAGATACGCAGTATTTT.

J is TRBJ2-1 and V is TRBV19, with 7 nucleotides matching TRBD2. This CDR3 has 14 amino acids. Trimming took 5 bases from V and 5 from J; bases not matched to a gene: 6. Germline V CDR1 and CDR2: LNHDA, SQIVND (reference sequence). As DNA, the CDR3 is TGTGCCAGTAGTTTTAGCAGCGGGAACAATGAGCAGTTCTTC. It codes for CASSFSSGNNEQFF.

The chain recombines TRBV5-4 with TRBJ2-6; TRBD1 might be the D (6 bases). Germline lookup yields CDR1 SGHNT and CDR2 YYREEE (reference sequence). The CDR3 runs to 18 residues. Deletions cut 6 bases from V and 0 bases from J, with 19 bases between. DNA of the CDR3: TGTGCCAGCAACACCCTGGACAGTTTATTCTCTGGGGCCAACGTCCTGACTTTC. This codes for CASNTLDSLFSGANVLTF.

CDR3 sequence reads: CAISYGTGEEQYF. The CDR3 coding sequence is TGTGCCATCAGTTATGGGACAGGTGAAGAGCAGTACTTC. J is TRBJ2-7 and V is TRBV10-3, with TRBD1 matching 8 bases. The CDR3 is made up of 13 amino acids. Germline V gives CDR1 ENHRY, CDR2 SYGVKD. With 5 bases clipped from V and 7 bases from J, the junction kept 7 bases outside the gene matches.

Only one count was recorded for this clone. This chain connects TRBV6-1 to TRBJ2-3; 8 bases are shared with TRBD1. With V trimmed by 6 bases and J by 7 bases, 9 bases remained unmatched. The germline V gene encodes CDR1 MNHNS and CDR2 SASEGT. The CDR3 spans 14 residues. The CDR3 protein is CASSAGQGANTQYF. CDR3 sequence (DNA): TGTGCCAGCAGCGCCGGGCAGGGGGCAAATACGCAGTATTTT.

The CDR3 DNA reads as TGCAGCGAAGGCAGGGAGACCCAGTACTTC. Its translation is CSEGRETQYF. This chain links TRBV29-1 with TRBJ2-5; D call uncertain. Trimming removed 7 bases at V and 5 bases at J, with 8 bases between. This CDR3 contains 10 residues. CDR1 and CDR2 (germline): SQVTM, ANQGSEA.

The chain is built from TRBV13 and TRBJ2-3; 7 bases map to TRBD1. Looked up from germline, CDR1 is PRHDT and CDR2 is FYEKMQ (reference sequence). CDR3 length equals 15 residues. Unmatched junction bases numbered 3, after V lost 3 bases and J lost 0 bases. CDR3 sequence: CASSFTGASTDTQYF. CDR3 DNA: TGTGCCAGCAGCTTTACAGGGGCCAGCACAGATACGCAGTATTTT.

The chain combines TRBV5-5 with TRBJ1-2; D unresolved. Germline values: CDR1 SGHKS, CDR2 YYEKEE (reference sequence). Trimming took 0 bases from V and 2 from J, leaving 14 bases between them. This CDR3 contains 16 residues. CDR3: CASSLESVKFNYGYTF. Written as DNA, the CDR3 is TGTGCCAGCAGCTTGGAGTCAGTCAAATTCAACTATGGCTACACCTTC.

The chain links TRBV7-2 to TRBJ2-3; 7 bases agree with TRBD2. This CDR3 region has 14 residues. Losses at the gene ends were 4 bases for V and 4 bases for J; bases not matched to a gene: 5. The V gene's germline CDR1 is SGHTA and CDR2 FQGNSA. The DNA for the CDR3 is TGTGCCAGCAGCTCAGGCGGGGGAGCAGATACGCAGTATTTT. Translating gives CASSSGGGADTQYF.

This clone was counted between two and nine times. The chain recombines TRBV9 with TRBJ2-2; D is unresolved. This CDR3 is built from 13 residues. Germline V lookup: CDR1 SGDLS, CDR2 YYNGEE. V lost 3 bases to trimming and J lost 4 bases, with 7 bases between them. CDR3 bases: TGTGCCAGCAGCGCCGTATTCACCGGGGAGCTGTTTTTT. Translating gives CASSAVFTGELFF.

The chain recombines TRBV2 with TRBJ2-7, with 11 bases that match TRBD2. Trimming removed 6 bases from V and 4 bases from J; junction bases left unmatched: 14. CDR1 and CDR2 (germline): SNHLY, FYNNEI. CDR3 length: 17 residues. The CDR3 region has the DNA TGTGCCAGCAGACGCCCCTTTACTAGCGGGAGTAGGTACGAGCAGTACTTC. Translated: CASRRPFTSGSRYEQYF.

The chain joins TRBV4-1 to TRBJ2-5, with a tentative D call TRBD1 (6 bases). Germline V gives CDR1 MGHRA, CDR2 YSYEKL. This CDR3 contains 15 residues. V lost 1 base to trimming and J lost 6 bases, with 15 bases between them. The CDR3 loop is CASSQVEQGGKTQYF. The CDR3 DNA reads TGCGCCAGCAGCCAAGTAGAACAGGGTGGAAAGACCCAGTACTTC.

V is TRBV10-3 and J is TRBJ2-3; D is possibly TRBD2 (5 bases). Trimming shortened V by 7 bases and J by 0 bases, and 11 bases separated the two germline ends. This CDR3 has 14 amino acids. Looked up from germline, CDR1 is ENHRY and CDR2 is SYGVKD. CDR3 sequence reads: CAIKPAASTDTQYF. The CDR3, as DNA: TGTGCCATCAAGCCAGCGGCTAGCACAGATACGCAGTATTTT.

The rearrangement uses TRBV27 and TRBJ1-2; no clear D. Trimming took off 6 bases at V and 4 bases at J, with 6 bases between the two ends. Germline assignment: CDR1 MNHEY and CDR2 SMNVEV (reference sequence). The CDR3 contains 11 residues. Written as DNA, the CDR3 is TGTGCCAGCAGGAGCCTCTATGGCTACACCTTC. Translating gives CASRSLYGYTF.